Following are 18 T cell receptor beta chains from one sample sequenced in a study of blood T cells in healthy people across ages. With a J-beta primer mix and a sample-barcoded 5' primer, a second PCR ran about 7 to 12 cycles. TCRdb re-derived calls from the 5' RACE reads in MiXCR, one entry per CDR3 protein. The sample includes about 1.7 million distinct CDR3 sequences, 28% of them seen just once. What was sequenced was blood. The origin of the receptors is a woman in her 30s in good health.

V gene TRBV10-3 combines with J gene TRBJ2-1, with 9 bases identical to TRBD1. Germline-derived CDR1 and CDR2 are ENHRY and SYGVKD. This CDR3 spans 16 amino acids. V was pared by 5 bases and J by 2 bases, with 7 bases of the junction left unmatched. The CDR3: CAISNPGQGAYNEQFF. As DNA, the CDR3 is TGTGCCATCAGTAACCCGGGACAGGGAGCCTACAATGAGCAGTTCTTC.

This clonotype was seen more than once but under ten times. The chain couples TRBV7-4 to TRBJ1-1, with D maybe TRBD1 (6 bases). Germline-derived CDR1 and CDR2 are SGHVT and SQSDAQ. Trimming left V 5 bases short and J 0 bases short, with 19 bases between. There are 17 residues in the CDR3. CDR3 coding DNA: TGTGCCAGCAGCCTGAACAGGGTCCGGCGGATGAACACTGAAGCTTTCTTT. It codes for CASSLNRVRRMNTEAFF.

The chain has TRBV12-3 or TRBV12-4 and TRBJ1-4, with 9 bases identical to TRBD1. The CDR3 length is 13 residues. V gave up 7 bases and J gave up 8 bases; unmatched junction bases: 5. CDR3 loop: CASNRDRVEKLFF. The CDR3 bases are TGTGCCAGCAACAGGGACAGGGTCGAAAAACTGTTTTTT.

The genes are TRBV7-9 and TRBJ2-1; no clear D. Germline V lookup: CDR1 SEHNR, CDR2 FQNEAQ (reference sequence). Trimming pared 3 bases from V and 6 bases from J, leaving 12 bases between. The CDR3 has 14 residues. The CDR3 DNA is TGTGCCAGCAGCTTGGAGCTCTTCGGCAATGAGCAGTTCTTC. This codes for CASSLELFGNEQFF.

The chain is built from TRBV5-4 and TRBJ2-1; 9 bases are shared with TRBD2. The CDR3 sequence is 16 residues long. The ends lost 2 bases at V and 7 bases at J; junction bases unmatched: 10. Germline lookup yields CDR1 SGHNT and CDR2 YYREEE (reference sequence). For the CDR3, the DNA is TGTGCCAGCAGCTTTAATAATCCTAGCGGGAATAATGAGCAGTTCTTC. This translates into CASSFNNPSGNNEQFF.

V is TRBV7-2 and J is TRBJ2-3; TRBD2 matches 9 bases. Germline loops: CDR1 SGHTA, CDR2 FQGNSA. J gave up 4 bases and V 1 base, and 9 bases lay outside the gene matches. The CDR3 loop spans 17 amino acids. CDR3 DNA sequence: TGTGCCAGCAGCTTAGTTGGGATGCGGGGGGGCCCAGATACGCAGTATTTT. Its protein product is CASSLVGMRGGPDTQYF.

The genes are TRBV5-1 and TRBJ2-1, with TRBD2 as a possible D gene (6 bases). Germline V gives CDR1 SGHRS, CDR2 YFSETQ. This CDR3 contains 14 residues. Trimming removed 6 bases at V and 2 bases at J, with 12 bases between. CDR3 sequence reads: CASTAGSAYNEQFF. As DNA, the CDR3 is TGCGCCAGCACCGCGGGGAGTGCCTACAATGAGCAGTTCTTC.

This clonotype was seen ten or more times. This chain connects TRBV6-5 to TRBJ1-2, with TRBD1 matching 11 bases. V lost 0 bases, J lost 6 bases, and 6 bases stayed unmatched. The germline CDR1 and CDR2 sequences are MNHEY and SVGAGI. This CDR3 has 16 amino acids. The CDR3 nucleotides are TGTGCCAGCAGTTACTCGGAGGGACAGGGGGGTAATGGCTACACCTTC. Translating gives CASSYSEGQGGNGYTF.

This clonotype has a handful of counts. The chain recombines TRBV9 with TRBJ2-3; TRBD2 matches 14 bases. The CDR3 spans 18 residues. Germline CDR1 is SGDLS and CDR2 is YYNGEE. J lost 1 base, V lost 4 bases, and 8 bases had no gene match. The CDR3 sequence: CASSINPGLAGGTDTQYF. The DNA of the CDR3 is TGTGCCAGCAGCATCAACCCGGGACTAGCGGGGGGCACAGATACGCAGTATTTT.

This clonotype was counted at least ten times. The V gene is TRBV7-2, the J gene TRBJ2-3; no definite D call. Trimming removed 5 bases from V and 5 bases from J, with 8 bases in between. Germline CDR1 reads SGHTA; CDR2 reads FQGNSA. CDR3 length equals 12 residues. The CDR3: CASSGRGDTQYF. CDR3 nucleotides: TGTGCCAGCAGCGGACGCGGAGATACGCAGTATTTT.

This clonotype turned up a few times. The chain carries TRBV7-6 and TRBJ2-1; TRBD1 matches at 10 bases. The germline V gene encodes CDR1 SGHVS and CDR2 FNYEAQ. J gave up 8 bases and V 5 bases, and 9 bases lay outside the gene matches. CDR3 length equals 15 residues. CDR3 residues: CASSTPWDRGHEQFF. The CDR3, as DNA: TGTGCCAGCAGCACCCCATGGGACAGGGGTCATGAGCAGTTCTTC.

This clonotype has a handful of counts. The CDR3 loop is CSAPGTGTETQYF. In nucleotides, the CDR3 is TGCAGTGCTCCCGGGACAGGGACGGAGACCCAGTACTTC. The chain recombines TRBV20-1 with TRBJ2-5; 9 bases map to TRBD1. Germline CDR1 and CDR2: DFQATT and SNEGSKA (reference sequence). There are 13 residues in the CDR3. Unmatched junction bases numbered 6, after V lost 5 bases and J lost 5 bases.

The V gene is TRBV20-1, the J gene TRBJ2-2, with a tentative D call TRBD1 (5 bases). V shed 2 bases and J shed 1 base, with 11 bases lying between them. Germline lookup yields CDR1 DFQATT and CDR2 SNEGSKA (reference sequence). The CDR3 has 15 residues. CDR3 nucleotides: TGCAGTGCTAGAAAACAAGGGGAGAACACCGGGGAGCTGTTTTTT. As protein: CSARKQGENTGELFF.

This clonotype occurred many times. V is TRBV10-2 and J is TRBJ2-5; D ambiguous. V shed 7 bases and J shed 4 bases, with 10 bases lying between them. CDR1 and CDR2 from the germline V gene are WSHSY and SAAADI. CDR3 length equals 12 residues. The CDR3 DNA follows: TGCGCCAGCAACCCGGTGGGAGAGACCCAGTACTTC. Protein product: CASNPVGETQYF.

This clonotype was counted at least ten times. The chain uses TRBV18 and TRBJ2-7; D uncertain. CDR1 and CDR2 (germline): KGHSH, LQKENI. CDR3 length: 13 residues. Trimming shortened V by 8 bases and J by 0 bases, and 11 bases separated the two germline ends. The CDR3 nucleotides read TGTGCCAGCAGCCCGTTGAGCTCCTACGAGCAGTACTTC. Its protein is CASSPLSSYEQYF.

The gene calls are TRBV5-1 and TRBJ2-5, with 12 bases aligning to TRBD2. This CDR3 is built from 15 residues. Trimming removed 3 bases from V and 4 bases from J; junction bases left unmatched: 4. Looked up from germline, CDR1 is SGHRS and CDR2 is YFSETQ. CDR3 in amino acids: CASSSGLAGPETQYF. CDR3 bases: TGCGCCAGCAGCTCGGGACTAGCGGGCCCAGAGACCCAGTACTTC. Variable domain in full (rest from reference TRBV5-1 and TRBJ2-5): KAGVTQTPRYLIKTRGQQVTLSCSPISGHRSVSWYQQTPGQGLQFLFEYFSETQRNKGNFPGRFSGRQFSNSRSEMNVSTLELGDSALYLCASSSGLAGPETQYFGPGTRLLVL.

J is TRBJ2-7 and V is TRBV29-1; D unclear. The CDR3 extends over 10 amino acids. The V end lost 4 bases, the J end lost 6 bases, and 7 bases lay between the germline ends. Germline CDR1 is SQVTM and CDR2 is ANQGSEA. DNA for the CDR3: TGCAGCGTTGGAGAGTGCGAGCAGTACTTC. Encoded protein: CSVGECEQYF.

This clonotype was seen more than once but under ten times. The chain links TRBV28 to TRBJ1-6; the D is unclear. This CDR3 spans 12 amino acids. V lost 3 bases to trimming and J lost 9 bases, with 6 bases between them. Looked up from germline, CDR1 is MDHEN and CDR2 is SYDVKM. Written as DNA, the CDR3 is TGTGCCAGCAGTTTGACAAGTTCACCCCTCCACTTT. Its translation: CASSLTSSPLHF.